The rows below give T cell receptor beta chains drawn from one sample of a study of cytomegalovirus exposure and HLA in healthy donors. TCRdb's copy holds only in-frame clones and misses some; the assay was immunoSEQ multiplex PCR. The sample includes about 160,000 clones, 75% to 85% of them seen just once. Sequencing input: PBMCs. The origin of the receptors is a man aged 30 to 39 in good health and CMV-seronegative. The conserved cysteine and the conserved F or W are not part of the CDR3 here.

j_gene | len | v_gene | CDR3aa
TRBJ2-7 | 17 | TRBV6-1 | ASSEAPHRGTPILYEQY
TRBJ1-2 | 11 | TRBV7-9 | ASSLGQGYGYT
TRBJ2-5 | 11 | TRBV9 | ASSVALEGTQY
TRBJ2-1 | 13 | TRBV30 | AWSGARGLNSEQF
TRBJ2-2 | 15 | TRBV7-3 | ASSSHVEGTNTGELF
TRBJ2-7 | 11 | TRBV29-1 | SATRDSSYEQY
TRBJ2-3 | 13 | TRBV5-5 | ASSFSSGSTDTQY
TRBJ2-1 | 12 | TRBV27 | ASSFSQSYNEQF
TRBJ2-7 | 13 | TRBV5-1 | ASSQLSGGSYEQY
TRBJ2-1 | 15 | TRBV7-3 | ASSFGVLAGEFNEQF
TRBJ2-1 | 9 | TRBV30 | ACALYNEQF
TRBJ2-7 | 15 | TRBV19 | ASSIDGAGTLDYEQY
TRBJ1-4 | 12 | TRBV4-2 | ASSPSGYNEKLF
TRBJ2-2 | 15 | TRBV15 | ATSRVVGGGGAGELF
TRBJ2-7 | 15 | TRBV19 | ASSVGTSGDRTYEQY
TRBJ2-3 | 12 | TRBV5-1 | ASTLAGGGDTQY
TRBJ2-3 | 14 | TRBV6-6 | ASSYAGPSLTDTQY
TRBJ2-6 | 12 | TRBV10-3 | AISVLSGANVLT
TRBJ1-2 | 12 | TRBV15 | ATSGGQGGYGYT
TRBJ1-5 | 12 | TRBV7-2 | ASSWDGGNQPQH
TRBJ2-2 | 11 | TRBV10-1 | ASSLTGAGELF
TRBJ1-2 | 13 | TRBV6-5 | ASSSPAAGAYGYT
TRBJ1-3 | 11 | TRBV28 | ASLDRAGNTIY
TRBJ1-6 | 10 | TRBV27 | ASSGGNSPLH
TRBJ2-7 | 10 | TRBV30 | AWSVGEVEQY
TRBJ1-5 | 12 | TRBV6-5 | ASNKGGYNQPQH
TRBJ1-1 | 11 | TRBV6-1 | ASSALQGTEAF